What follows are 14 T cell receptor beta chains derived from one specimen sequenced in a study of cytomegalovirus exposure and HLA in healthy donors. A multiplex PCR was run with 60 Vbeta primers and 13 Jbeta primers. TCRdb's copy holds only in-frame clones and misses some; the assay was immunoSEQ multiplex PCR. The data show some 250,000 clones, with 75% to 85% seen just once and roughly 7.4% held by the top ten. Sample: PBMCs. These receptors originate from a woman aged 60 to 75 in good health and CMV-seropositive.

The V and J genes are TRBV5-6 and TRBJ2-5; 11 nucleotides line up with TRBD2. Germline lookup yields CDR1 SGHDT and CDR2 YYEEEE. V gave up 2 bases and J gave up 5 bases; unmatched junction bases: 8. This CDR3 is built from 16 residues. This chain's CDR3 is CASSFTSGSFGETQYF. The CDR3 bases are TGTGCCAGCAGCTTCACTAGCGGGAGTTTCGGGGAGACCCAGTACTTC.

Notes on this clone: One end of the junction is discordant with germline, which a read error may explain. This rearrangement joins TRBV6-6 to TRBJ2-7, with unresolved D. This CDR3 is built from 11 residues. Per the germline V gene, CDR1 is MNHNY and CDR2 is SVGAGI (reference sequence). The CDR3 nucleotides are TGTGCCAACAGTACAGCCCAGGAGCAGTACTTC. This codes for CANSTAQEQYF.

This clone was counted a single time. The V call is TRBV6-1, the J call TRBJ2-3; 13 nucleotides match TRBD2. V shed 10 bases and J 2 bases; nucleotides not matched to a gene: 3. Germline V gene data show CDR1 as MNHNS and CDR2 as SASEGT. The CDR3 consists of 14 residues. This CDR3 is CANGLAGATDTQYF. Here the CDR3 DNA reads TGTGCCAACGGACTAGCGGGAGCCACAGATACGCAGTATTTT.

To note about this clone: Mismatch with germline at one junction end may stem from a read error. V is TRBV7-9 and J is TRBJ1-4, with 10 bases lining up with TRBD1. Germline V gene data show CDR1 as SEHNR and CDR2 as FQNEAQ (reference sequence). The CDR3 length is 17 residues. The CDR3: CSSSRGTGAPTNEKLFF. In DNA, the CDR3 is TGTTCCAGCAGCAGAGGGACAGGGGCCCCAACTAATGAAAAACTGTTTTTT.

This clone appeared a few times. V and J are TRBV19 and TRBJ2-1; 7 nucleotides align to TRBD1. CDR3 length equals 14 residues. V was clipped by 3 bases and J by 7 bases; unmatched bases: 6. Germline V gives CDR1 LNHDA, CDR2 SQIVND (reference sequence). CDR3 nucleotide sequence: TGTGCCAGTAGTATTGCCCCCAGGGGGAATGAGCAGTTCTTC. As protein: CASSIAPRGNEQFF.

This sequence joins TRBV19 and TRBJ1-1; 7 positions agree with TRBD1. The CDR3 totals 13 residues. Germline CDR1 reads LNHDA; CDR2 reads SQIVND (reference sequence). The junction had 2 bases not matched to a gene; V was cut back by 4 bases and J by 3 bases. The CDR3 coding sequence is TGTGCCAGTAGTACAACAGGGGACACTGAAGCTTTCTTT. This encodes CASSTTGDTEAFF.

The J gene is TRBJ1-1, the V gene TRBV7-3; D remains unclear. CDR1 and CDR2 (germline): SGHTA, FQGTGA. The CDR3 has 13 amino acids. V dropped 5 bases and J dropped 5 bases, with 12 bases sitting between them. CDR3 sequence: CASSLIEETEAFF. CDR3 DNA sequence: TGTGCCAGCAGCCTAATTGAGGAGACTGAAGCTTTCTTT.

V is TRBV11-2 and J is TRBJ2-1, with 10 nucleotides matching TRBD2. Germline trimming cut 3 bases from V and 4 bases from J; bases unmatched to any gene: 6. This CDR3 is built from 16 residues. The V gene's germline CDR1 is SGHAT and CDR2 FQNNGV. CDR3 bases: TGTGCCAGCAGCTTCGACACTAGCGGGATTTACAATGAGCAGTTCTTC. This sequence encodes CASSFDTSGIYNEQFF.

This rearrangement joins TRBV7-9 to TRBJ2-1; 12 bases match TRBD2. Trimming took 2 bases from V and 13 from J; bases not matched to a gene: 6. The CDR3 totals 14 residues. CDR1 and CDR2 (germline): SEHNR, FQNEAQ (reference sequence). The CDR3 sequence is CASSLTGLAGRQFF. Here the CDR3 DNA reads TGTGCCAGCAGCTTAACAGGACTAGCGGGGAGACAGTTCTTC.

The gene calls are TRBV5-1 and TRBJ2-2; a possible D gene is TRBD2 (6 bases). Germline CDR1 SGHRS, CDR2 YFSETQ. This CDR3 has 15 residues. Deletions cut 0 bases from V and 6 bases from J, with 12 bases between. Written as DNA, the CDR3 is TGCGCCAGCAGCTTGGAAATAGCGGTGGCCGGGGAGCTGTTTTTT. As protein: CASSLEIAVAGELFF.

The V call is TRBV5-5, the J call TRBJ2-7; the D gene is possibly TRBD2 (6 bases). The V and J ends lost 2 bases and 6 bases respectively, with 15 bases between them. This CDR3 has 14 residues. Germline loops: CDR1 SGHKS, CDR2 YYEKEE (reference sequence). CDR3 DNA: TGTGCCAGCAGCTTATTGTCCCGAGCGGGCGAGCAGTACTTC. Translated, it gives CASSLLSRAGEQYF.

This chain joins TRBV12-5 and TRBJ2-1; TRBD2 matches 13 bases. The CDR3 covers 15 residues. Per the germline V gene, CDR1 is LGHNT and CDR2 is FRNRAP. The V gene end was trimmed by 7 bases and the J gene end by 10 bases; junction bases not matched to a gene: 10. CDR3 nucleotide sequence: TGTGCTAGTGTCCTGACTAGCGGGAGGAACGGGGAGCAGTTCTTC. Translated, it gives CASVLTSGRNGEQFF. Drawing the rest from reference TRBV12-5 and TRBJ2-1, the complete variable domain is DARVTQTPRHKVTEMGQEVTMRCQPILGHNTVFWYRQTMMQGLELLAYFRNRAPLDDSGMPKDRFSAEMPDATLATLKIQPSEPRDSAVYFCASVLTSGRNGEQFFGPGTRLTVL.

The chain joins TRBV5-4 to TRBJ2-7; 7 positions match TRBD1. Germline trimming cut 2 bases from V and 2 bases from J; bases unmatched to any gene: 4. Germline CDR1 is SGHNT and CDR2 is YYREEE (reference sequence). CDR3 length: 14 residues. CDR3 coding DNA: TGTGCCAGCAGCTTCGGACAGGAAACCTACGAGCAGTACTTC. It yields the protein CASSFGQETYEQYF.

This rearrangement joins TRBV2 to TRBJ2-3; 8 bases agree with TRBD1. V lost 7 bases and J lost 1; bases outside the gene matches: 4. The CDR3 runs 14 residues. CDR1 is SNHLY and CDR2 is FYNNEI in the germline V gene. The CDR3 sequence is CASIQGEGTDTQYF. The CDR3 coding sequence is TGTGCCAGCATACAGGGGGAGGGCACAGATACGCAGTATTTT.